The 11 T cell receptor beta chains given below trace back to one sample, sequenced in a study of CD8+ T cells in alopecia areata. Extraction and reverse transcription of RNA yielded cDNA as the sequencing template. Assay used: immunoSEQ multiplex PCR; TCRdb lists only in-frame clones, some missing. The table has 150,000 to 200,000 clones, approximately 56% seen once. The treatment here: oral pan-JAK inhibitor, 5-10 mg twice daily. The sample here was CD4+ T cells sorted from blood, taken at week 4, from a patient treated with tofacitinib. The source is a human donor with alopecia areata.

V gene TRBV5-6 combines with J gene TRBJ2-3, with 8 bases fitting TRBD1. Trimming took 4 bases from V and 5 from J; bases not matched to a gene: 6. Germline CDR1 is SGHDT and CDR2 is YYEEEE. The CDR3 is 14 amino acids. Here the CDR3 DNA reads TGTGCCAGCAGCCGGACAGGGCTTCGAGATACGCAGTATTTT. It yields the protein CASSRTGLRDTQYF.

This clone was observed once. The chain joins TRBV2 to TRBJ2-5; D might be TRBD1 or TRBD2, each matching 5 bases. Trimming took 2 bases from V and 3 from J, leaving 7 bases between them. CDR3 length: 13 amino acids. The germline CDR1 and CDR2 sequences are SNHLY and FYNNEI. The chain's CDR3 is CASSERGEETQYF. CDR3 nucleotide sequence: TGTGCCAGCAGTGAACGAGGGGAAGAGACCCAGTACTTC.

CDR3 amino acids: CAWSIQETQYF. The CDR3, as DNA: TGTGCCTGGAGTATCCAAGAGACCCAGTACTTC. The gene calls are TRBV30 and TRBJ2-5; D is uncertain. This CDR3 comprises 11 residues. Looked up from germline, CDR1 is GTSNPN and CDR2 is SVGIG (reference sequence). V lost 2 bases and J lost 1, with 2 bases in between.

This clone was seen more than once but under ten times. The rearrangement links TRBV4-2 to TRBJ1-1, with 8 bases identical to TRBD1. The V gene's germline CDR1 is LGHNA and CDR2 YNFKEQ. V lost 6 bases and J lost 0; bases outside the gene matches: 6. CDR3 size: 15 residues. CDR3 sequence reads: CASRRRQGMNTEAFF. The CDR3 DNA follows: TGTGCCAGCAGACGACGACAGGGGATGAACACTGAAGCTTTCTTT.

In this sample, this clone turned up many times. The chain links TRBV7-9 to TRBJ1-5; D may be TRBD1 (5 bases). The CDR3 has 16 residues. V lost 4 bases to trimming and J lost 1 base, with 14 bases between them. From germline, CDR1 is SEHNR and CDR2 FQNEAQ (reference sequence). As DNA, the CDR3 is TGTGCCAGCAGCTCCTCTACAGGATCCAGCAATCAGCCCCAGCATTTT. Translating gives CASSSSTGSSNQPQHF.

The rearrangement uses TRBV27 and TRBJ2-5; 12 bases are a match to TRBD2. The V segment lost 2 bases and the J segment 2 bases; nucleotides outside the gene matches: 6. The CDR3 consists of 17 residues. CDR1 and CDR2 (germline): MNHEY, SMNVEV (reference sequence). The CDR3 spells CASSLVPGLAGQETQYF. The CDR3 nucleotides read TGTGCCAGCAGTTTAGTCCCCGGACTAGCGGGGCAAGAGACCCAGTACTTC.

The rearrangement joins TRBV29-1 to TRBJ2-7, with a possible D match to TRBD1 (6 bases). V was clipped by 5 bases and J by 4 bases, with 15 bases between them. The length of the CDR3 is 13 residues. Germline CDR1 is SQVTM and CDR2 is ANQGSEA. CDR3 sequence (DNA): TGCAGCGTTAAACAGGGTATTGAGTACGAGCAGTACTTC. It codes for CSVKQGIEYEQYF.

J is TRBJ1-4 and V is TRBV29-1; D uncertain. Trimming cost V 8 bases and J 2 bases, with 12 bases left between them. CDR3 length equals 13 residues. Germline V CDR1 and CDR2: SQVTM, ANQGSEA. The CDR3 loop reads CSHRSRTNEKLFF. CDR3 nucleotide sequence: TGCAGCCATAGATCCAGGACTAATGAAAAACTGTTTTTT.

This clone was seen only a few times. CDR3 sequence reads: CASSSYTGELFF. In DNA form, the CDR3 reads TGCGCCAGCAGCTCCTACACCGGGGAGCTGTTTTTT. The genes are TRBV5-1 and TRBJ2-2; D uncertain. The CDR3 sequence is 12 residues long. CDR1 is SGHRS, CDR2 YFSETQ, per germline. The V and J ends lost 3 bases and 3 bases respectively, with 3 bases between them.

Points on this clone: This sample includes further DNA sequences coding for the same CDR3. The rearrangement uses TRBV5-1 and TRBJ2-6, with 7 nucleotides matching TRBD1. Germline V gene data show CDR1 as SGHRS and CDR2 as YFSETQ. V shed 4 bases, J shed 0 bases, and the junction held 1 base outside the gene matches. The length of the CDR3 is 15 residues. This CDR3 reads CASSRDSSGANVLTF. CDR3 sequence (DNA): TGCGCCAGCAGCAGGGACAGCTCTGGGGCCAACGTCCTGACTTTC. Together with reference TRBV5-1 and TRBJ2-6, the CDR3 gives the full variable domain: KAGVTQTPRYLIKTRGQQVTLSCSPISGHRSVSWYQQTPGQGLQFLFEYFSETQRNKGNFPGRFSGRQFSNSRSEMNVSTLELGDSALYLCASSRDSSGANVLTFGAGSRLTVL.

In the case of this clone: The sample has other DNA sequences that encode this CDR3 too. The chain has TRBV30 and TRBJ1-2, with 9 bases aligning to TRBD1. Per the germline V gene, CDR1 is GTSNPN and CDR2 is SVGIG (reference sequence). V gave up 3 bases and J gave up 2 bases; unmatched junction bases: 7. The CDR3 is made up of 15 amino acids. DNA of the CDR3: TGTGCCTGGAGAGGTCCGGGACAGGGAAACTATGGCTACACCTTC. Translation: CAWRGPGQGNYGYTF.